The TCR beta chain under discussion was sequenced for a study of patients and donors after allogeneic stem cell transplantation. The CDR3 is 14 amino acids. V lost 0 bases and J lost 6, with 10 bases in between. CDR1 is SGDLS and CDR2 is YYNGEE in the germline V gene. Each CDR3 protein gets one entry after TCRdb re-called the RT-PCR reads with MiXCR. Among 200,000 to 250,000 distinct CDR3 sequences listed, roughly 13% were seen once. The source material was blood, either unsorted or a sorted T cell fraction (not recorded which). The chain couples TRBV9 to TRBJ2-1; D perhaps matches TRBD1 (5 bases). This clonotype was sampled from a human donor who was either an allogeneic HSCT recipient or a stem cell or donor lymphocyte infusion donor (not recorded which). It is not recorded whose cells these are; they may come from a transplant donor. CDR3 DNA: TGTGCCAGCAGCGTAGTAGGGGTCGGCAATGAGCAGTTCTTC. It codes for CASSVVGVGNEQFF.